The subject of this entry is one T cell receptor (beta chain). This entry comes from a study of shared T cell receptors in the human thymus. Germline lookup yields CDR1 LNHNV and CDR2 YYDKDF (reference sequence). The CDR3 has 15 residues. V dropped 1 base and J dropped 1 base, with 10 bases sitting between them. Measured with immunoSEQ multiplex PCR; TCRdb has only the in-frame clones, and not every one. This table holds some 640,000 clones, 70% to 90% found once. The sample was also linked to a second study, of human thymus T cells. This second study notes: Finnish infants who were healthy and having corrective surgery for congenital heart defects made up the donors. Resections that were taken during corrective heart surgery supplied the thymus tissue. Thymic and blood repertoires appeared to carry a bias in their V and J gene usage. The related literature has documented a marked overlap of thymic repertoires among unrelated individuals.

The TCR comes from a boy in the first two years of life with a congenital heart defect. The sequenced sample consisted of thymocytes. This sequence joins TRBV15 and TRBJ2-5; D uncertain. CDR3 DNA sequence: TGTGCCACCAGCAGAGTTGAAATTAGCCAAGAGACCCAGTACTTC. Amino acids: CATSRVEISQETQYF.